A selection of T cell receptor beta chains follows, all from one sample in a study of blood T cell repertoires in COVID-19. TCRdb's copy holds only in-frame clones and misses some; the assay was immunoSEQ multiplex PCR. Altogether approximately 16,000 clones are present, around 86% being singletons, with the ten largest covering 10% to 15%. Source material: peripheral blood. The receptors derive from a human donor in a cohort sampled during active COVID-19. Both conserved end residues are part of each CDR3. The order of the fields is clone size, J gene, V gene, D gene, CDR3 protein, CDR3 DNA. D genes are given only for firm matches. Clone size is shown for a subset of rows, as once, few, many or a class of expanded clone.

>.|TRBJ2-7|TRBV3-1/TRBV3-2|TRBD2
CASSPGLAVSYEQYF
TGTGCCAGCAGCCCGGGACTAGCGGTCTCCTACGAGCAGTACTTC
>.|TRBJ1-2|TRBV18|.
CASSLNRGDYGYTF
TGTGCCAGCTCACTGAACCGCGGCGACTATGGCTACACCTTC
>once|TRBJ2-5|TRBV4-1|TRBD2
CASSRRLAGQETQYF
TGCGCCAGCAGCCGGAGACTAGCGGGACAAGAGACCCAGTACTTC
>.|TRBJ2-1|TRBV5-1|.
CASTYGTDYNEQFF
TGCGCCAGCACTTACGGGACTGACTACAATGAGCAGTTCTTC
>once|TRBJ1-5|TRBV5-6|TRBD1
CASSVGTAPPQHF
TGTGCCAGCAGCGTGGGGACAGCACCTCCCCAGCATTTT
>.|TRBJ1-5|TRBV20-1|.
CSASRTASTLNQPQHF
TGCAGTGCTAGTAGGACAGCTTCTACGCTGAATCAGCCCCAGCATTTT
>.|TRBJ2-1|TRBV9|TRBD1
CASGLAGGDNEQFF
TGTGCCAGCGGGTTAGCAGGGGGCGACAATGAGCAGTTCTTC
>.|TRBJ2-7|TRBV4-2|.
CASSQGTTGDSYEQYF
TGTGCCAGCAGCCAAGGGACTACCGGGGACTCCTACGAGCAGTACTTC
>once|TRBJ2-4|TRBV21-1|.
CASRRQGPMAKNIQYF
TGTGCCAGCAGACGACAGGGGCCTATGGCCAAAAACATTCAGTACTTC
>.|TRBJ2-3|TRBV18|.
CASSPPRASGKGLDTQYF
TGTGCCAGCTCACCACCGAGGGCCTCCGGGAAAGGACTCGATACGCAGTATTTT
>.|TRBJ2-1|TRBV3-1/TRBV3-2|.
CASSHAVSGYEQFF
TGTGCCAGCAGCCATGCGGTAAGCGGGTATGAGCAGTTCTTC
>.|TRBJ2-5|TRBV5-4|.
CASSPHDGGETQYF
TGTGCCAGCAGCCCCCACGATGGGGGGGAGACCCAGTACTTC
>.|TRBJ1-2|TRBV7-9|.
CASSLGRSYGYTF
TGTGCCAGCAGCTTAGGCAGGTCCTATGGCTACACCTTC